The 26 T cell receptor beta chains below all came from one sample that was sequenced in a study of T cells in Graves' hyperthyroidism and ophthalmopathy. The investigators amplified TCR beta CDR3 regions from RNA transcripts. Using the HTBI primer set, a first-round RT-PCR was run on the TCR CDR3. TCRdb processed the multiplex PCR reads anew with MiXCR; each CDR3 protein has one entry. Here the sample spans about 680,000 distinct CDR3 sequences, roughly a third being singletons. Sequenced sample: blood. These receptors all come from a woman in her 40s with Graves' hyperthyroidism.

This clonotype was observed a few times. This rearrangement joins TRBV11-2 to TRBJ2-2; D not resolved. From germline, CDR1 is SGHAT and CDR2 FQNNGV. The CDR3 sequence is 17 residues long. Trimming cost V 5 bases and J 1 base, with 17 bases left between them. This chain's CDR3 is CASSPRRARWNTGELFF. CDR3 DNA sequence: TGTGCCAGCAGCCCGCGTCGGGCCAGGTGGAACACCGGGGAGCTGTTTTTT. The variable domain in full, with the rest retrieved from reference TRBV11-2 and TRBJ2-2, is EAGVAQSPRYKIIEKRQSVAFWCNPISGHATLYWYQQILGQGPKLLIQFQNNGVVDDSQLPKDRFSAERLKGVDSTLKIQPAKLEDSAVYLCASSPRRARWNTGELFFGEGSRLTVL.

This clonotype was seen more than once but under ten times. The J gene is TRBJ2-6, the V gene TRBV10-3, with TRBD1 matching over 9 bases. Germline assignment: CDR1 ENHRY and CDR2 SYGVKD. The CDR3 length is 18 residues. J gave up 2 bases and V 6 bases, and 11 bases lay outside the gene matches. The CDR3 sequence is CAISPGTGSRPGANVLTF. CDR3 nucleotide sequence: TGTGCCATCAGCCCTGGGACAGGGTCTCGTCCTGGGGCCAACGTCCTGACTTTC.

This clonotype was counted at least ten times. The chain links TRBV19 to TRBJ1-5; 10 positions match TRBD1. Germline loops: CDR1 LNHDA, CDR2 SQIVND (reference sequence). This CDR3 spans 15 amino acids. Trimming cost V 7 bases and J 6 bases; bases outside gene matches: 9. For the CDR3, the DNA is TGTGCCAGTACGTCTGCCGGGACAGGGGTTCAGCCCCAGCATTTT. This sequence encodes CASTSAGTGVQPQHF.

This clonotype was picked up many times. The chain's CDR3 is CASTTGVGKLFF. The CDR3, as DNA: TGTGCCAGCACGACAGGGGTGGGAAAACTGTTTTTT. This chain links TRBV7-2 with TRBJ1-4, with TRBD1 identical over 8 bases. Germline CDR1 reads SGHTA; CDR2 reads FQGNSA. V gave up 7 bases and J gave up 10 bases; unmatched junction bases: 5. The CDR3 is 12 amino acids.

This clonotype was observed at least ten times. The chain combines TRBV24-1 with TRBJ1-5; 8 bases map to TRBD1. Losses at the gene ends were 2 bases for V and 6 bases for J; bases not matched to a gene: 2. The CDR3 consists of 14 residues. Germline lookup yields CDR1 KGHDR and CDR2 SFDVKD. CDR3 loop: CATSDSQGGQPQHF. The CDR3 DNA is TGTGCCACCAGTGATTCACAGGGGGGTCAGCCCCAGCATTTT.

The rearrangement joins TRBV10-3 to TRBJ1-1; 9 nucleotides match TRBD1. The CDR3 has 15 residues. Germline V gene lookup returns CDR1 ENHRY and CDR2 SYGVKD. V lost 6 bases, J lost 2 bases, and 7 bases stayed unmatched. CDR3 in amino acids: CAISGGGQGNTEAFF. The CDR3 nucleotides are TGTGCCATCAGCGGCGGGGGACAGGGTAACACTGAAGCTTTCTTT.

This clonotype came up a few times. The chain couples TRBV7-2 to TRBJ1-4, with a weak D call TRBD1 (6 bases). CDR1 is SGHTA, CDR2 FQGNSA, per germline. The CDR3 runs 16 residues. V gave up 5 bases and J gave up 7 bases, with 20 bases separating them. CDR3 nucleotide sequence: TGTGCCAGCAGCCTTCTGCGGGGGGCGGTCAGTGAAAAACTGTTTTTT. It yields the protein CASSLLRGAVSEKLFF.

This chain joins TRBV27 and TRBJ1-5; no clear D. Germline V lookup: CDR1 MNHEY, CDR2 SMNVEV (reference sequence). CDR3 size: 12 residues. V was clipped by 7 bases and J by 9 bases, with 13 bases between them. The chain's CDR3 is CASTGYRGPQHF. CDR3 DNA sequence: TGTGCCAGCACCGGTTATCGGGGGCCCCAGCATTTT.

The chain combines TRBV7-2 with TRBJ2-2; no clear D. The CDR3 is 12 amino acids. Germline CDR1 and CDR2: SGHTA and FQGNSA. Trimming pared 2 bases from V and 7 bases from J, leaving 5 bases between. CDR3 sequence reads: CASSLPYGELFF. The CDR3 bases are TGTGCCAGCAGCTTACCTTACGGGGAGCTGTTTTTT.

CDR3 DNA: TGCAGTGCTAGTACCAGTGGGGGGCTCTACGAGCAGTACTTC. Amino acid sequence: CSASTSGGLYEQYF. The chain links TRBV20-1 to TRBJ2-7; D is possibly TRBD1 or TRBD2 (6 bases each). The CDR3 is 14 residues long. The germline V gene has CDR1 DFQATT and CDR2 SNEGSKA (reference sequence). Trimming stripped 3 bases from V and 3 bases from J, with 15 bases between.

This clonotype occurred a few times. This rearrangement joins TRBV7-8 to TRBJ1-1, with TRBD1 matching 8 bases. Germline V gene data show CDR1 as SGHVS and CDR2 as FQNEAQ. The CDR3 is made up of 17 amino acids. J lost 0 bases, V lost 1 base, and 7 bases had no gene match. CDR3 loop: CASSLVSQGAMNTEAFF. The CDR3 DNA sequence: TGTGCCAGCAGCTTAGTTTCTCAGGGGGCGATGAACACTGAAGCTTTCTTT.

This clonotype was detected many times. The chain combines TRBV7-2 with TRBJ2-7; no clear D gene. This CDR3 is 13 amino acids long. Per germline, CDR1 SGHTA and CDR2 FQGNSA. The V end was cut by 5 bases, the J end by 3 bases, with 11 bases between. The CDR3 DNA reads as TGTGCCAGCAGCCGGATAGGTGGCTACGAGCAGTACTTC. Translated, it gives CASSRIGGYEQYF.

This clonotype was counted only a few times. The genes are TRBV7-8 and TRBJ1-2; no definite D call. The CDR3 spans 15 residues. V lost 1 base and J lost 8, with 17 bases in between. Per germline, CDR1 SGHVS and CDR2 FQNEAQ. The CDR3 reads CASSLVVSDVRGYTF. The CDR3 bases are TGTGCCAGCAGCTTAGTAGTCTCGGATGTCCGCGGCTACACCTTC. Drawing the rest from reference TRBV7-8 and TRBJ1-2, the complete variable domain is GAGVSQSPRYKVAKRGQDVALRCDPISGHVSLFWYQQALGQGPEFLTYFQNEAQLDKSGLPSDRFFAERPEGSVSTLKIQRTQQEDSAVYLCASSLVVSDVRGYTFGSGTRLTVV.

There are many counts of this clonotype. The CDR3 sequence is CASSLEGRVYGYTF. The CDR3 DNA reads as TGTGCCAGCAGCTTAGAAGGCAGAGTCTATGGCTACACCTTC. The J gene is TRBJ1-2, the V gene TRBV7-9; D unclear. Per germline, CDR1 SEHNR and CDR2 FQNEAQ (reference sequence). CDR3 length: 14 amino acids. V was cut by 1 base and J by 4 bases, with 10 bases left in between.

This clonotype appeared a single time. The junction shows a germline mismatch at one end, possibly a read error. The chain carries TRBV5-5 and TRBJ1-1; D is possibly TRBD1 (6 bases). The CDR3 covers 12 residues. The germline V gene encodes CDR1 SGHKS and CDR2 YYEKEE (reference sequence). CDR3: CASSNRQGRAFF. The CDR3 DNA is TGCGCCAGCAGCAATCGTCAGGGGAGAGCTTTCTTT.

The V gene is TRBV4-1, the J gene TRBJ1-6; no reliable D call. The CDR3 loop spans 17 amino acids. Germline V gene data show CDR1 as MGHRA and CDR2 as YSYEKL. The V end lost 0 bases, the J end lost 5 bases, and 14 bases lay between the germline ends. The CDR3: CASSQEAAGADNSPLHF. DNA for the CDR3: TGCGCCAGCAGCCAAGAAGCAGCAGGTGCGGATAATTCACCCCTCCACTTT.

The V call is TRBV7-2, the J call TRBJ2-2, with TRBD2 matching over 11 bases. CDR1 and CDR2 (germline): SGHTA, FQGNSA. V lost 0 bases to trimming and J lost 7 bases; unmatched junction nucleotides: 10. The CDR3 sequence is 18 residues long. The CDR3 spells CASSLALLAGGHGGELFF. As DNA, the CDR3 is TGTGCCAGCAGCTTAGCGTTGCTAGCGGGGGGCCATGGCGGGGAGCTGTTTTTT.

This clonotype was seen ten or more times. The V and J genes are TRBV7-9 and TRBJ1-2, with D possibly matching TRBD1 (6 bases). V dropped 4 bases and J dropped 3 bases, with 12 bases sitting between them. CDR3 length: 14 amino acids. The germline gives CDR1 SEHNR, CDR2 FQNEAQ (reference sequence). The CDR3 nucleotides are TGTGCCAGCAGCTCGGAGGGACAAGACTATGGCTACACCTTC. The encoded protein is CASSSEGQDYGYTF.

This clonotype was counted a few times. The genes are TRBV20-1 and TRBJ1-2; no definite D call. Trimming shortened V by 0 bases and J by 4 bases, and 15 bases separated the two germline ends. This CDR3 contains 15 residues. Germline CDR1 and CDR2: DFQATT and SNEGSKA (reference sequence). The CDR3 region is CSARDMGRLSYGYTF. CDR3 in DNA: TGCAGTGCTAGAGATATGGGTCGTTTAAGCTATGGCTACACCTTC.

Worth noting for this clonotype: The junction departs from the called germline gene at one end, perhaps through a read error. The rearrangement links TRBV10-2 to TRBJ1-1; the D gene is possibly TRBD1 (5 bases). The germline CDR1 and CDR2 sequences are WSHSY and SAAADI. CDR3 size: 16 residues. The CDR3 DNA sequence: TGTGCCAGCAGTGAAGCGCACAGGACGGGGAACACTGAAGCTTTCTTT. Its protein is CASSEAHRTGNTEAFF.

As to this clonotype: This clone may be a read error of a much larger clone one base away. V gene TRBV25-1 combines with J gene TRBJ1-3; 7 bases match TRBD1. This CDR3 is 14 amino acids long. Germline assignment: CDR1 MGHDK and CDR2 SYGVNS. DNA of the CDR3: TGTGCCAGCAGCTCAGGGGGTTCTGGAAACACCGTATATTTT. Protein sequence: CASSSGGSGNTVYF.

With regard to this clonotype: A read error may explain this, as a much larger clone is one base away. The chain is built from TRBV6-2 or TRBV6-3 and TRBJ1-1, with D possibly matching TRBD1 (5 bases). From germline, CDR1 is MNHEY and CDR2 SVGEGT. The CDR3 is 12 amino acids. CDR3 loop: CASLRQNTEVFF. In DNA, the CDR3 is TGTGCCAGCTTAAGACAGAACACTGAAGTTTTCTTT.

Regarding this clonotype: Compared with germline, one end of the junction differs, possibly owing to a read error. The J gene is TRBJ1-2, the V gene TRBV12-5, with D possibly TRBD1 on 6 matching bases. The CDR3 extends over 13 amino acids. The germline V gene encodes CDR1 LGHNT and CDR2 FRNRAP. In DNA form, the CDR3 reads TGTGCTAGTGGTTTGCACAGGGCATCACTAAACTTCTTC. Its translation is CASGLHRASLNFF.

This clonotype has a count of ten or more. This sequence joins TRBV9 and TRBJ2-7, with 7 positions matching TRBD1. Per the germline V gene, CDR1 is SGDLS and CDR2 is YYNGEE. V trimming: 4 bases; J trimming: 2 bases; junction bases outside the gene matches: 6. This CDR3 comprises 14 residues. CDR3 region: CASSPSGTAYEQYF. The CDR3 coding sequence is TGTGCCAGCAGCCCATCCGGGACAGCCTACGAGCAGTACTTC.

Comment on this clonotype: The junction differs from germline at one of its ends, possibly a read error. The chain employs TRBV7-7 and TRBJ2-5; TRBD1 matches 8 bases. This CDR3 is 14 amino acids long. CDR1 and CDR2 (germline): SSHAT, FNYEAQ (reference sequence). This CDR3 reads CASSVGTGGETQYF. The CDR3, as DNA: TGTGCTAGCAGCGTAGGGACAGGCGGAGAGACCCAGTACTTC.

The chain links TRBV6-5 to TRBJ1-2; TRBD1 matches 7 bases. V lost 6 bases to trimming and J lost 6 bases; unmatched junction nucleotides: 19. Per germline, CDR1 MNHEY and CDR2 SVGAGI. This CDR3 contains 17 residues. The CDR3 reads CASSYPQFRDRVDGYTF. CDR3 DNA sequence: TGTGCCAGCAGCTACCCTCAATTCCGCGACAGGGTCGATGGCTACACCTTC.